The 20 T cell receptor beta chains below all came from one sample that was sequenced in a study of blood T cell repertoires in COVID-19. Assay: immunoSEQ multiplex PCR; the TCRdb copy retains only in-frame clones and omits some. The sample holds approximately 410,000 clones, 86% seen once. Sequencing was performed on peripheral blood. These receptors originate from a woman aged 25 to 39 with active or convalescent COVID-19.

The rearrangement uses TRBV16 and TRBJ2-2, with TRBD2 identical over 8 bases. The length of the CDR3 is 14 residues. Trimming cost V 7 bases and J 5 bases; bases outside gene matches: 6. CDR1 is KGHSY and CDR2 is FQNENV in the germline V gene. The CDR3 region is CASTTSGLTGELFF. The CDR3 bases are TGTGCCAGCACAACTAGCGGATTAACCGGGGAGCTGTTTTTT.

The table lists this clone with a count of one. The CDR3 loop is CASSSGEDEQFF. CDR3 DNA sequence: TGTGCCAGCAGCTCAGGGGAAGATGAGCAGTTCTTC. This chain uses TRBV5-4 with TRBJ2-1; possible D gene TRBD1, 6 bases. The CDR3 length is 12 residues. Germline V CDR1 and CDR2: SGHNT, YYREEE (reference sequence). The ends were cut back, 3 bases at V and 8 bases at J, with 9 bases in the middle.

The chain couples TRBV19 to TRBJ2-7; the match to TRBD1 covers 9 bases. The CDR3 loop spans 14 amino acids. Germline CDR1 is LNHDA and CDR2 is SQIVND (reference sequence). Trimming at V came to 5 bases and at J to 2 bases, leaving 4 bases not matched to a gene. The CDR3 sequence is CASSPGTGPYEQYF. Here the CDR3 DNA reads TGTGCCAGTAGTCCCGGGACAGGGCCCTACGAGCAGTACTTC.

The V call is TRBV5-1, the J call TRBJ1-1, with TRBD1 as a possible D gene (6 bases). The CDR3 consists of 14 residues. CDR1 is SGHRS, CDR2 YFSETQ, per germline. The ends were cut back, 2 bases at V and 4 bases at J, with 12 bases in the middle. In nucleotides, the CDR3 is TGCGCCAGCAGCTTTACAGGGTTGGGCACTGAAGCTTTCTTT. Its protein product is CASSFTGLGTEAFF.

V usage is TRBV30 and J usage is TRBJ2-2, with D tentatively TRBD1 (5 bases). Trimming left V 7 bases short and J 1 base short, with 16 bases between. CDR1 is GTSNPN, CDR2 SVGIG, per germline (reference sequence). The CDR3 sequence is 15 residues long. CDR3 region: CASTPLGQNTGELFF. In DNA form, the CDR3 reads TGTGCCTCCACCCCTCTCGGACAGAACACCGGGGAGCTGTTTTTT.

The sample holds a few counts of this clone. This chain uses TRBV11-2 with TRBJ1-1, with TRBD1 identical over 7 bases. The germline CDR1 and CDR2 sequences are SGHAT and FQNNGV. The J segment lost 3 bases and the V segment lost 0 bases, leaving 7 bases of the junction unmatched. The CDR3 extends over 16 amino acids. Here the CDR3 DNA reads TGTGCCAGCAGCTTAGAAGGGGGCGTAATGGACACTGAAGCTTTCTTT. Protein sequence: CASSLEGGVMDTEAFF. The whole variable domain, remainder taken from reference TRBV11-2 and TRBJ1-1, is EAGVAQSPRYKIIEKRQSVAFWCNPISGHATLYWYQQILGQGPKLLIQFQNNGVVDDSQLPKDRFSAERLKGVDSTLKIQPAKLEDSAVYLCASSLEGGVMDTEAFFGQGTRLTVV.

The V and J genes are TRBV19 and TRBJ2-5, with 10 bases that match TRBD2. This CDR3 has 17 amino acids. Trimming cost V 5 bases and J 6 bases; bases outside gene matches: 15. Germline values: CDR1 LNHDA, CDR2 SQIVND (reference sequence). DNA of the CDR3: TGTGCCAGTAGTCCGCTAGCGGGAGTTTTAGGGCTGAAGACCCAGTACTTC. The encoded protein is CASSPLAGVLGLKTQYF.

This chain links TRBV6-2 or TRBV6-3 with TRBJ2-7; 10 bases are a match to TRBD2. This CDR3 has 14 residues. Trimming removed 5 bases from V and 2 bases from J; junction bases left unmatched: 3. CDR1 is MNHEY and CDR2 is SVGEGT in the germline V gene. DNA of the CDR3: TGTGCCAGCAGTCGGGGGACTAGCGCCTACGAGCAGTACTTC. As protein: CASSRGTSAYEQYF.

The V gene is TRBV18, the J gene TRBJ1-2; possible D gene TRBD1, 6 bases. Germline V lookup: CDR1 KGHSH, CDR2 LQKENI. The CDR3 totals 13 residues. Trimming stripped 8 bases from V and 3 bases from J, with 13 bases between. CDR3 DNA: TGTGCCAGCCTGACAGGTTTGGACTATGGCTACACCTTC. As protein: CASLTGLDYGYTF.

The V and J genes are TRBV9 and TRBJ2-1, with D possibly matching TRBD1 (6 bases). The CDR3 has 16 residues. Germline CDR1 is SGDLS and CDR2 is YYNGEE. Trimming left V 0 bases short and J 3 bases short, with 13 bases between. CDR3 region: CASSVASRQVYNEQFF. The CDR3 DNA follows: TGTGCCAGCAGCGTAGCTTCGAGACAGGTCTACAATGAGCAGTTCTTC.

This chain uses TRBV11-2 with TRBJ2-7, with D perhaps matching TRBD2 (5 bases). Between the trimmed V and J ends, which lost 3 bases and 5 bases, there was a span of 11 bases. This CDR3 has 13 residues. CDR1 is SGHAT, CDR2 FQNNGV, per germline. The CDR3 loop reads CASSFSNGNEQYF. The CDR3 bases are TGTGCCAGCAGCTTCTCCAACGGGAACGAGCAGTACTTC.

The chain joins TRBV5-1 to TRBJ1-4, with 7 bases aligning to TRBD1. CDR1 SGHRS and CDR2 YFSETQ come from the germline V gene. Trimming removed 4 bases from V and 2 bases from J; junction bases left unmatched: 5. This CDR3 spans 15 amino acids. The CDR3 nucleotides read TGCGCCAGCAGCGAACAGGGGAGGACTAATGAAAAACTGTTTTTT. It specifies CASSEQGRTNEKLFF.

The V call is TRBV11-2, the J call TRBJ1-4; perhaps TRBD1 as D (5 bases). CDR3 size: 16 residues. The V end lost 5 bases, the J end lost 6 bases, and 19 bases lay between the germline ends. Germline V CDR1 and CDR2: SGHAT, FQNNGV. The CDR3 DNA sequence: TGTGCCAGCAGCCGGGAGGGGTATCCCCCCTATGAAAAACTGTTTTTT. Its translation is CASSREGYPPYEKLFF. The whole variable domain, remainder taken from reference TRBV11-2 and TRBJ1-4, is EAGVAQSPRYKIIEKRQSVAFWCNPISGHATLYWYQQILGQGPKLLIQFQNNGVVDDSQLPKDRFSAERLKGVDSTLKIQPAKLEDSAVYLCASSREGYPPYEKLFFGSGTQLSVL.

This chain links TRBV3-1 (or the pseudogene TRBV3-2) with TRBJ1-2, with D uncertain. This CDR3 is 17 amino acids long. Germline CDR1 and CDR2: LGHDT and YNNKEL (reference sequence). Between the trimmed V and J ends, which lost 3 bases and 6 bases, there was a span of 23 bases. CDR3 region: CASSQVLLGRSPDGYTF. The CDR3 DNA sequence: TGTGCCAGCAGCCAGGTCCTCTTGGGCAGATCCCCAGATGGCTACACCTTC.

This clone was detected only once. The CDR3, as DNA: TGTGCCAGCAAAACAGGGGTTAAACTGTCTGGAAACACCATATATTTT. This encodes CASKTGVKLSGNTIYF. The chain has TRBV2 and TRBJ1-3, with 7 nucleotides matching TRBD1. This CDR3 region has 16 residues. The V segment lost 7 bases and the J segment 1 base; nucleotides outside the gene matches: 10. The germline V gene encodes CDR1 SNHLY and CDR2 FYNNEI.

This clone appeared once. The chain combines TRBV7-2 with TRBJ2-1, with D possibly TRBD2 on 6 matching bases. Trimming stripped 4 bases from V and 0 bases from J, with 16 bases between. The CDR3 totals 17 residues. CDR1 SGHTA and CDR2 FQGNSA come from the germline V gene. The CDR3 DNA is TGTGCCAGCAGCTCTACCTGGGACTGGGACTCCTACAATGAGCAGTTCTTC. Encoded protein: CASSSTWDWDSYNEQFF.

J is TRBJ1-5 and V is TRBV19; no clear D gene. Germline V gives CDR1 LNHDA, CDR2 SQIVND (reference sequence). This CDR3 region has 15 residues. V was trimmed by 4 bases and J by 7 bases, leaving 17 bases between them. The CDR3 bases are TGTGCCAGTAGTACCGACTGGGTAAAAGGACAGCCCCAGCATTTT. It translates to CASSTDWVKGQPQHF. The full variable domain, completed using reference TRBV19 and TRBJ1-5, is DGGITQSPKYLFRKEGQNVTLSCEQNLNHDAMYWYRQDPGQGLRLIYYSQIVNDFQKGDIAEGYSVSREKKESFPLTVTSAQKNPTAFYLCASSTDWVKGQPQHFGDGTRLSIL.

Turning to this clone: Other DNA sequences of this sample code for an identical CDR3. The chain carries TRBV19 and TRBJ1-5; 7 bases are a match to TRBD1. CDR3 length equals 14 residues. The trim removed 6 bases at V and 4 bases at J, leaving 6 bases unmatched. Germline V lookup: CDR1 LNHDA, CDR2 SQIVND (reference sequence). CDR3 loop: CASSLGQLNQPQHF. CDR3 in DNA: TGTGCCAGTAGCCTGGGACAGCTTAATCAGCCCCAGCATTTT.

The chain joins TRBV6-5 to TRBJ1-2, with 9 bases lining up with TRBD1. The CDR3 contains 14 residues. V gave up 6 bases and J gave up 4 bases; unmatched junction bases: 6. CDR1 is MNHEY, CDR2 SVGAGI, per germline. The CDR3 DNA is TGTGCCAGCAGCGGACAGGGGACCAGCTATGGCTACACCTTC. Residues: CASSGQGTSYGYTF.

V and J are TRBV19 and TRBJ1-4; 9 bases fit TRBD1. Germline CDR1 and CDR2: LNHDA and SQIVND (reference sequence). With V trimmed by 5 bases and J by 0 bases, 7 bases remained unmatched. The length of the CDR3 is 17 residues. In DNA, the CDR3 is TGTGCCAGTAGTTCGGGACAGGGACCTGCAACTAATGAAAAACTGTTTTTT. This translates into CASSSGQGPATNEKLFF.